The rows below give T cell receptor beta chains drawn from one sample of a study of shared T cell receptors in the human thymus. Clones were sequenced by immunoSEQ multiplex PCR, and TCRdb holds only the in-frame ones, with some missing. The top ten clones hold roughly 0.013% of a sample with over 450,000 clones, roughly 74% of them seen once. This sample was shared with a second study, whose subject was human thymus T cells.

Input material: thymocytes. The receptors derive from a boy younger than two with a congenital heart defect. Each CDR3 is given with its conserved first and last residue. Fields, in order: CDR3 protein, CDR3 DNA, V gene, J gene, D gene, clone size. A D gene is named only where the DNA matches it firmly. Clone size appears in some rows only: once, few, many, or a class for an expanded clone.

CDR3aa: CASSLSAGQGSNQPQHF
CDR3nt: TGTGCCAGCAGTTTATCGGCAGGCCAGGGTAGCAATCAGCCCCAGCATTTT
v_gene: TRBV27
j_gene: TRBJ1-5
d_gene: -
abundance: few

CDR3aa: CASSQDRAGAGELFF
CDR3nt: TGTGCCAGCAGCCAGGACAGGGCCGGAGCCGGGGAGCTGTTTTTT
v_gene: TRBV5-4
j_gene: TRBJ2-2
d_gene: TRBD1
abundance: -

CDR3aa: CASSIGGGGGTEAFF
CDR3nt: TGTGCCAGTAGTATTGGGGGGGGAGGGGGCACTGAAGCTTTCTTT
v_gene: TRBV19
j_gene: TRBJ1-1
d_gene: -
abundance: -

CDR3aa: CAWRSPHNEQFF
CDR3nt: TGTGCCTGGAGGAGTCCCCACAATGAGCAGTTCTTC
v_gene: TRBV30
j_gene: TRBJ2-1
d_gene: -
abundance: -

CDR3aa: CASSQLGQGDYEQYF
CDR3nt: TGCGCCAGCAGCCAACTGGGACAGGGGGACTACGAGCAGTACTTC
v_gene: TRBV4-3
j_gene: TRBJ2-7
d_gene: TRBD1
abundance: -

CDR3aa: CASSTGADTQYF
CDR3nt: TGTGCCAGCTCTACGGGTGCGGATACGCAGTATTTT
v_gene: TRBV18
j_gene: TRBJ2-3
d_gene: -
abundance: -

CDR3aa: CAWTHPPPKLNEKLFF
CDR3nt: TGTGCCTGGACCCACCCCCCTCCGAAGCTTAATGAAAAACTGTTTTTT
v_gene: TRBV30
j_gene: TRBJ1-4
d_gene: -
abundance: -

CDR3aa: CASGSPTHRDRGRPRSYEQYF
CDR3nt: TGTGCTAGTGGTTCCCCTACACACCGGGACAGGGGGCGTCCCCGATCCTACGAGCAGTACTTC
v_gene: TRBV12-5
j_gene: TRBJ2-7
d_gene: TRBD1
abundance: few

CDR3aa: CASSVGDSYYEQYF
CDR3nt: TGTGCCAGCAGCGTAGGGGACAGCTACTACGAGCAGTACTTC
v_gene: TRBV9
j_gene: TRBJ2-7
d_gene: TRBD1
abundance: -

CDR3aa: CASSDLAGKVYNEQFF
CDR3nt: TGTGCCAGCAGTGATCTAGCGGGGAAGGTCTACAATGAGCAGTTCTTC
v_gene: TRBV6-4
j_gene: TRBJ2-1
d_gene: TRBD2
abundance: -

CDR3aa: CASSPEAGGDQPQHF
CDR3nt: TGTGCCAGCAGCCCCGAGGCAGGGGGAGATCAGCCCCAGCATTTT
v_gene: TRBV2
j_gene: TRBJ1-5
d_gene: TRBD1
abundance: once

CDR3aa: CASSLGGTGGDQPQHF
CDR3nt: TGTGCCAGCAGCTTAGGGGGGACAGGGGGCGATCAGCCCCAGCATTTT
v_gene: TRBV7-2
j_gene: TRBJ1-5
d_gene: TRBD1
abundance: few

CDR3aa: CASSFGVTYEQYF
CDR3nt: TGTGCCAGCAGCTTCGGGGTTACCTACGAGCAGTACTTC
v_gene: TRBV5-6
j_gene: TRBJ2-7
d_gene: -
abundance: few

CDR3aa: CASSFPGAGEQFF
CDR3nt: TGTGCCAGCAGCTTCCCCGGAGCTGGGGAGCAGTTCTTC
v_gene: TRBV5-8
j_gene: TRBJ2-1
d_gene: -
abundance: -

CDR3aa: CAISGRRGNEQFF
CDR3nt: TGTGCCATCTCCGGAAGAAGGGGCAATGAGCAGTTCTTC
v_gene: TRBV27
j_gene: TRBJ2-1
d_gene: -
abundance: -

CDR3aa: CASSGRLAGGPSGYSYEQYF
CDR3nt: TGCGCCAGCAGCGGAAGACTAGCGGGAGGGCCTTCCGGATACTCCTACGAGCAGTACTTC
v_gene: TRBV5-1
j_gene: TRBJ2-7
d_gene: TRBD2
abundance: -

CDR3aa: CASSYSNRDEQFF
CDR3nt: TGTGCCAGCAGTTACTCGAACAGGGATGAGCAGTTCTTC
v_gene: TRBV6-5
j_gene: TRBJ2-1
d_gene: -
abundance: once

CDR3aa: CASSNTGVGYTF
CDR3nt: TGTGCCAGTAGCAATACAGGGGTTGGCTACACCTTC
v_gene: TRBV19
j_gene: TRBJ1-2
d_gene: TRBD1
abundance: few

CDR3aa: CASSEPLAGTDNEQFF
CDR3nt: TGTGCCAGCAGCGAACCACTAGCGGGGACAGACAATGAGCAGTTCTTC
v_gene: TRBV25-1
j_gene: TRBJ2-1
d_gene: TRBD2
abundance: -

CDR3aa: CASSWGQGAAENTEAFF
CDR3nt: TGTGCCAGCAGCTGGGGACAGGGGGCCGCGGAGAACACTGAAGCTTTCTTT
v_gene: TRBV11-2
j_gene: TRBJ1-1
d_gene: TRBD1
abundance: -

CDR3aa: CASSHRITSTYEQYF
CDR3nt: TGCGCCAGCAGCCATAGGATAACTAGCACCTACGAGCAGTACTTC
v_gene: TRBV4-3
j_gene: TRBJ2-7
d_gene: -
abundance: -

CDR3aa: CASSPDPSSASGRGTGELFF
CDR3nt: TGCGCCAGCAGCCCCGACCCCTCCTCGGCTAGCGGGAGAGGTACCGGGGAGCTGTTTTTT
v_gene: TRBV4-3
j_gene: TRBJ2-2
d_gene: TRBD2
abundance: few

CDR3aa: CASSADRGANYGYTF
CDR3nt: TGTGCCAGCAGCGCGGACAGGGGGGCCAACTATGGCTACACCTTC
v_gene: TRBV9
j_gene: TRBJ1-2
d_gene: TRBD1
abundance: -

CDR3aa: CASRYSSTSGADTQYF
CDR3nt: TGTGCCAGCAGATACTCTAGCACCTCGGGGGCAGATACGCAGTATTTT
v_gene: TRBV13
j_gene: TRBJ2-3
d_gene: -
abundance: -

CDR3aa: CASSVGTTRGHEQFF
CDR3nt: TGTGCCAGCAGCGTAGGGACTACCCGAGGGCATGAGCAGTTCTTC
v_gene: TRBV7-9
j_gene: TRBJ2-1
d_gene: TRBD2
abundance: -

CDR3aa: CAISETSGSHEQFF
CDR3nt: TGTGCCATCAGTGAGACTAGCGGGAGTCATGAGCAGTTCTTC
v_gene: TRBV10-3
j_gene: TRBJ2-1
d_gene: TRBD2
abundance: -

CDR3aa: CASSLPLPGLIQGDTEAFF
CDR3nt: TGCGCCAGCAGCCTCCCCTTGCCAGGGTTAATCCAAGGGGACACTGAAGCTTTCTTT
v_gene: TRBV4-3
j_gene: TRBJ1-1
d_gene: -
abundance: -

CDR3aa: CASSSKSWPYNEQFF
CDR3nt: TGTGCCAGCAGTTCGAAAAGTTGGCCCTACAATGAGCAGTTCTTC
v_gene: TRBV27
j_gene: TRBJ2-1
d_gene: -
abundance: -

CDR3aa: CASRSSRSSYEQYF
CDR3nt: TGTGCCAGCCGGTCTAGCCGGAGCTCCTACGAGCAGTACTTC
v_gene: TRBV6-5
j_gene: TRBJ2-7
d_gene: -
abundance: -

CDR3aa: CASSLASGRDEQYF
CDR3nt: TGCGCCAGCAGCTTGGCTAGCGGGAGGGACGAGCAGTACTTC
v_gene: TRBV5-1
j_gene: TRBJ2-7
d_gene: TRBD2
abundance: once

CDR3aa: CASTEFGDRDHNQPQHF
CDR3nt: TGTGCCAGTACTGAATTTGGGGACAGGGACCATAATCAGCCCCAGCATTTT
v_gene: TRBV6-1
j_gene: TRBJ1-5
d_gene: TRBD1
abundance: -

CDR3aa: CASSLRCGRTKNIQYF
CDR3nt: TGTGCCAGCAGCTTGAGGTGCGGGAGAACCAAAAACATTCAGTACTTC
v_gene: TRBV5-6
j_gene: TRBJ2-4
d_gene: TRBD2
abundance: -

CDR3aa: CASSPRTGIAYGYTF
CDR3nt: TGTGCCAGCAGCCCCCGGACAGGGATAGCCTATGGCTACACCTTC
v_gene: TRBV7-9
j_gene: TRBJ1-2
d_gene: TRBD1
abundance: -

CDR3aa: CASSQESRTGYYGYTF
CDR3nt: TGCGCCAGCAGCCAAGAGAGTCGGACAGGGTACTATGGCTACACCTTC
v_gene: TRBV4-1
j_gene: TRBJ1-2
d_gene: TRBD1
abundance: -

CDR3aa: CASSSTSCPKNIQYF
CDR3nt: TGTGCCAGCAGCTCAACTAGCTGTCCCAAAAACATTCAGTACTTC
v_gene: TRBV5-4
j_gene: TRBJ2-4
d_gene: -
abundance: -

CDR3aa: CASSYGTSISEQYF
CDR3nt: TGTGCCAGCAGTTATGGGACTAGCATTTCCGAGCAGTACTTC
v_gene: TRBV6-5
j_gene: TRBJ2-7
d_gene: TRBD2
abundance: -

CDR3aa: CASKEGWGDRYNTEAFF
CDR3nt: TGTGCCAGCAAAGAGGGGTGGGGGGACAGATACAACACTGAAGCTTTCTTT
v_gene: TRBV2
j_gene: TRBJ1-1
d_gene: TRBD1
abundance: -

CDR3aa: CASSEGLAGTRGTYNEQFF
CDR3nt: TGTGCCAGCAGTGAAGGGTTAGCGGGAACTCGAGGAACCTACAATGAGCAGTTCTTC
v_gene: TRBV2
j_gene: TRBJ2-1
d_gene: TRBD2
abundance: -

CDR3aa: CASSQGRPRGYNEQFF
CDR3nt: TGTGCCAGCAGCCAAGGCCGACCCAGGGGTTACAATGAGCAGTTCTTC
v_gene: TRBV14
j_gene: TRBJ2-1
d_gene: -
abundance: -

CDR3aa: CASSPGDEQFF
CDR3nt: TGTGCCAGCAGCCCGGGGGATGAGCAGTTCTTC
v_gene: TRBV6-5
j_gene: TRBJ2-1
d_gene: -
abundance: -

CDR3aa: CASSLRDSYEQYF
CDR3nt: TGTGCCAGCAGCTTGAGGGATTCCTACGAGCAGTACTTC
v_gene: TRBV7-2
j_gene: TRBJ2-7
d_gene: -
abundance: -

CDR3aa: CASSFARVPGGYTF
CDR3nt: TGTGCCAGCAGTTTCGCACGGGTCCCAGGGGGCTACACCTTC
v_gene: TRBV6-5
j_gene: TRBJ1-2
d_gene: -
abundance: once

CDR3aa: CASSQRNTEAFF
CDR3nt: TGCGCCAGCAGCCAGAGGAACACTGAAGCTTTCTTT
v_gene: TRBV4-1
j_gene: TRBJ1-1
d_gene: -
abundance: -

CDR3aa: CASSRVQYSYEQYF
CDR3nt: TGCGCCAGCAGCCGCGTACAGTACTCCTACGAGCAGTACTTC
v_gene: TRBV4-3
j_gene: TRBJ2-7
d_gene: -
abundance: -

CDR3aa: CASSPRGGAGEQYF
CDR3nt: TGTGCCAGCAGCCCCCGGGGGGGGGCTGGCGAGCAGTACTTC
v_gene: TRBV27
j_gene: TRBJ2-7
d_gene: TRBD2
abundance: few

CDR3aa: CASSKRDTDTQYF
CDR3nt: TGTGCCAGTAGTAAACGGGACACAGATACGCAGTATTTT
v_gene: TRBV19
j_gene: TRBJ2-3
d_gene: -
abundance: -